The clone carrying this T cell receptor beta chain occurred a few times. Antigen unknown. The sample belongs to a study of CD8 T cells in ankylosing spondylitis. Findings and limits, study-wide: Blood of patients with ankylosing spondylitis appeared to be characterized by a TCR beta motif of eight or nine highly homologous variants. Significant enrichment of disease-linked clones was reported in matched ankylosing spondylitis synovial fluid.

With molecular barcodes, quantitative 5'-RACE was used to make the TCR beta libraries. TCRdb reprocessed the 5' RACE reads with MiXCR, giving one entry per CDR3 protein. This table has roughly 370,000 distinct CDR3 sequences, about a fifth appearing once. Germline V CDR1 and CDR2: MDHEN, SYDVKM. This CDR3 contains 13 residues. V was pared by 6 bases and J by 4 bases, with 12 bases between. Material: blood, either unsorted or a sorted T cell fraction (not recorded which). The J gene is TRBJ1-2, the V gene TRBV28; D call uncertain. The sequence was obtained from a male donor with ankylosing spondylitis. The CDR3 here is CASSQRLFYGYTF. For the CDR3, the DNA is TGTGCCAGCAGCCAAAGATTATTCTATGGCTACACCTTC.